These 32 T cell receptor beta chains came from one sample sequenced in a study of CD8+ T cells in alopecia areata. Isolated RNA was reverse transcribed into cDNA used as the sequencing template. Sequenced by immunoSEQ multiplex PCR; TCRdb stores in-frame clones only, minus some. The sample has about 130,000 clones; 45% to 65% are singletons. The specimen was CD4+ T cells sorted from blood, collected at week 0. The receptors come from a human donor with alopecia areata.

The V and J genes are TRBV18 and TRBJ2-5; a possible D gene is TRBD2 (5 bases). CDR1 is KGHSH, CDR2 LQKENI, per germline. The CDR3 extends over 13 amino acids. The ends were cut back, 9 bases at V and 2 bases at J, with 13 bases in the middle. This CDR3 is CASQGLEQETQYF. Here the CDR3 DNA reads TGTGCCAGTCAAGGACTGGAGCAAGAGACCCAGTACTTC.

The genes are TRBV4-1 and TRBJ1-2; unclear D gene. The V and J ends lost 1 base and 4 bases respectively, with 4 bases between them. Germline V gives CDR1 MGHRA, CDR2 YSYEKL. The CDR3 covers 12 residues. The CDR3 loop is CASSQVSYGYTF. Here the CDR3 DNA reads TGCGCCAGCAGCCAAGTAAGCTATGGCTACACCTTC.

The V gene is TRBV15, the J gene TRBJ1-4; no definite D call. Germline-derived CDR1 and CDR2 are LNHNV and YYDKDF (reference sequence). This CDR3 comprises 18 residues. Trimming removed 3 bases from V and 3 bases from J, with 20 bases in between. In DNA, the CDR3 is TGTGCCACCAGCAGCCCAAGAAGGACCCATTGGGCTAATGAAAAACTGTTTTTT. As protein: CATSSPRRTHWANEKLFF.

J is TRBJ2-7 and V is TRBV7-2; unclear D gene. In germline, CDR1 is SGHTA, CDR2 FQGNSA. The CDR3 loop spans 14 amino acids. The V gene lost 0 bases and the J gene lost 4 bases, with 10 bases spanning the gap. The CDR3 region is CASSLASFRYEQYF. CDR3 nucleotide sequence: TGTGCCAGCAGCTTAGCTTCATTTAGATACGAGCAGTACTTC. Complete variable domain (other parts from reference TRBV7-2 and TRBJ2-7): GAGVSQSPSNKVTEKGKDVELRCDPISGHTALYWYRQSLGQGLEFLIYFQGNSAPDKSGLPSDRFSAERTGGSVSTLTIQRTQQEDSAVYLCASSLASFRYEQYFGPGTRLTVT.

The chain uses TRBV25-1 and TRBJ2-2, with D possibly being TRBD2 (7 bases). Trimming left V 2 bases short and J 4 bases short, with 14 bases between. This CDR3 region has 16 residues. In germline, CDR1 is MGHDK, CDR2 SYGVNS. CDR3 sequence: CASSEGGAGSTGELFF. CDR3 DNA: TGTGCCAGCAGTGAAGGGGGGGCAGGTAGCACCGGGGAGCTGTTTTTT.

There are a few counts of this clone. The V and J genes are TRBV7-9 and TRBJ2-5, with 7 bases lining up with TRBD1. V lost 4 bases and J lost 1; bases outside the gene matches: 9. The V gene's germline CDR1 is SEHNR and CDR2 FQNEAQ (reference sequence). The CDR3 is 16 amino acids. CDR3 nucleotides: TGTGCCAGCAGCTCCGTCGGAGAGGGGGCCCAAGAGACCCAGTACTTC. This sequence encodes CASSSVGEGAQETQYF.

This clone turned up a few times. The rearrangement joins TRBV10-3 to TRBJ2-1, with 7 positions matching TRBD2. With V trimmed by 3 bases and J by 2 bases, 4 bases remained unmatched. The CDR3 consists of 15 residues. The germline V gene encodes CDR1 ENHRY and CDR2 SYGVKD. CDR3 protein: CAISEPSGAYNEQFF. CDR3 sequence (DNA): TGTGCCATCAGTGAACCCAGCGGGGCCTACAATGAGCAGTTCTTC.

CDR3 amino acids: CAWRPGLAGHGQYF. CDR3 coding DNA: TGTGCCTGGAGGCCGGGACTAGCGGGACATGGGCAGTACTTC. The chain links TRBV30 to TRBJ2-7; 13 nucleotides align to TRBD2. V was pared by 3 bases and J by 9 bases, with 8 bases of the junction left unmatched. This CDR3 is 14 amino acids long. Germline V gene lookup returns CDR1 GTSNPN and CDR2 SVGIG (reference sequence).

The rearrangement uses TRBV30 and TRBJ2-2; D might be TRBD2 (5 bases). CDR3 size: 15 residues. The V and J ends lost 0 bases and 9 bases respectively, with 17 bases between them. CDR1 is GTSNPN, CDR2 SVGIG, per germline (reference sequence). In DNA form, the CDR3 reads TGTGCCTGGAGTGTATCAAGAGGGAGTCCTCGGGAGCTGTTTTTT. Its translation: CAWSVSRGSPRELFF.

CDR3 DNA sequence: TGTGCCACCAGCAGAGCGCTGGGGGCTTACAATGAGCAGTTCTTC. It yields the protein CATSRALGAYNEQFF. The chain links TRBV15 to TRBJ2-1, with D possibly matching TRBD1 (6 bases). V was clipped by 1 base and J by 4 bases, with 11 bases between them. CDR3 length equals 15 residues. Germline V lookup: CDR1 LNHNV, CDR2 YYDKDF (reference sequence).

This clone was detected only a few times. The CDR3 nucleotides are TGTGCCAGCAGCGGCCCGGGACAGGGCTACAATGAGCAGTTCTTC. As protein: CASSGPGQGYNEQFF. The chain uses TRBV28 and TRBJ2-1; the match to TRBD1 covers 9 bases. The CDR3 totals 15 residues. V lost 6 bases, J lost 3 bases, and 6 bases stayed unmatched. Germline CDR1 reads MDHEN; CDR2 reads SYDVKM.

This clone appeared a single time. J is TRBJ1-4 and V is TRBV18; D may be TRBD1 (5 bases). The CDR3 contains 14 residues. V was cut by 3 bases and J by 7 bases, with 12 bases left in between. CDR1 and CDR2 from the germline V gene are KGHSH and LQKENI. The CDR3 is CASSPGQNLEKLFF. The CDR3 DNA reads as TGTGCCAGCTCACCGGGGCAAAACCTTGAAAAACTGTTTTTT.

The chain is built from TRBV7-8 and TRBJ1-5; D might be TRBD1 (6 bases). Germline V gene lookup returns CDR1 SGHVS and CDR2 FQNEAQ. There are 15 residues in the CDR3. The V end lost 1 base, the J end lost 7 bases, and 14 bases lay between the germline ends. The CDR3 region is CASSLDAKQGQPQHF. The DNA of the CDR3 is TGTGCCAGCAGCTTAGACGCCAAACAGGGCCAGCCCCAGCATTTT.

This clone was recorded once. The rearrangement links TRBV7-2 to TRBJ2-7; 7 bases align to TRBD1. Germline V lookup: CDR1 SGHTA, CDR2 FQGNSA. V trimming: 4 bases; J trimming: 0 bases; junction bases outside the gene matches: 6. The CDR3 sequence is 15 residues long. This CDR3 is CASSWGQPNSYEQYF. CDR3 in DNA: TGTGCCAGCAGCTGGGGACAGCCTAACTCCTACGAGCAGTACTTC.

This clone was detected only a few times. J is TRBJ2-5 and V is TRBV7-2; D could derive from TRBD1 or TRBD2 (5 bases each). Looked up from germline, CDR1 is SGHTA and CDR2 is FQGNSA. V was pared by 5 bases and J by 5 bases, with 12 bases between. This CDR3 is 13 amino acids long. CDR3 sequence: CASSEVGVETQYF. Here the CDR3 DNA reads TGTGCCAGCAGCGAAGTGGGGGTGGAGACCCAGTACTTC.

The J gene is TRBJ1-2, the V gene TRBV7-2; D is perhaps TRBD1 (6 bases). This CDR3 has 15 residues. With 5 bases removed from V and 4 bases from J, the gap between germline ends came to 17 bases. Germline V gives CDR1 SGHTA, CDR2 FQGNSA. The CDR3 spells CASSDSGTRSYGYTF. The CDR3 nucleotides are TGTGCCAGCAGCGATAGCGGGACAAGGAGCTATGGCTACACCTTC.

This clone was seen a handful of times. Written as DNA, the CDR3 is TGCAGCGTTGATTCAATATCGGGGGCCCGCTCCTACAATGAGCAGTTCTTC. It translates to CSVDSISGARSYNEQFF. This chain links TRBV29-1 with TRBJ2-1; the D gene could be TRBD1 or TRBD2 (6 bases each). The germline gives CDR1 SQVTM, CDR2 ANQGSEA. The CDR3 has 17 amino acids. V lost 3 bases to trimming and J lost 0 bases, with 18 bases between them.

V and J are TRBV2 and TRBJ2-5; the match to TRBD1 covers 7 bases. CDR3 size: 14 residues. Per germline, CDR1 SNHLY and CDR2 FYNNEI. The V segment lost 7 bases and the J segment 5 bases; nucleotides outside the gene matches: 10. The CDR3 is CASNLGQVGETQYF. CDR3 DNA: TGTGCCAGCAATCTAGGACAGGTCGGGGAGACCCAGTACTTC.

This rearrangement joins TRBV7-9 to TRBJ2-7; no clear D gene. V lost 1 base to trimming and J lost 7 bases, with 20 bases between them. Per the germline V gene, CDR1 is SEHNR and CDR2 is FQNEAQ (reference sequence). There are 16 residues in the CDR3. DNA of the CDR3: TGTGCCAGCAGCTTAGAATCAAGACCTCCGGTGAGAGAGCAGTACTTC. This gives the protein CASSLESRPPVREQYF.

Only a few counts were recorded for this clone. The chain has TRBV6-1 and TRBJ1-3; D gene uncertain. Trimming stripped 3 bases from V and 5 bases from J, with 5 bases between. Per germline, CDR1 MNHNS and CDR2 SASEGT. The CDR3 is made up of 12 amino acids. The CDR3 spells CASSDPRNTIYF. As DNA, the CDR3 is TGTGCCAGCAGTGACCCCCGAAACACCATATATTTT.

This chain connects TRBV2 to TRBJ1-2; a possible D gene is TRBD1 (6 bases). Looked up from germline, CDR1 is SNHLY and CDR2 is FYNNEI. Trimming left V 4 bases short and J 4 bases short, with 16 bases between. The CDR3 is made up of 15 amino acids. Here the CDR3 DNA reads TGTGCCAGCAGTGCCCAACAGGGTCTCCTCTATGGCTACACCTTC. It codes for CASSAQQGLLYGYTF.

A few counts support this clone. The CDR3 is CASSQGILAGTYEQYF. CDR3 in DNA: TGTGCCAGCAGCCAAGGTATACTAGCGGGGACCTACGAGCAGTACTTC. The chain joins TRBV4-2 to TRBJ2-7; 10 positions match TRBD2. The length of the CDR3 is 16 residues. The germline V gene has CDR1 LGHNA and CDR2 YNFKEQ. Losses at the gene ends were 1 base for V and 2 bases for J; bases not matched to a gene: 5.

The chain uses TRBV5-1 and TRBJ2-6; tentative D call: TRBD1 (6 bases). This CDR3 spans 15 amino acids. Trimming pared 2 bases from V and 4 bases from J, leaving 10 bases between. Germline values: CDR1 SGHRS, CDR2 YFSETQ. Written as DNA, the CDR3 is TGCGCCAGCAGCTTAGAGGGGGACGGGGCCAACGTCCTGACTTTC. It yields the protein CASSLEGDGANVLTF.

The chain links TRBV10-3 to TRBJ1-1, with D possibly TRBD1 on 6 matching bases. Germline lookup yields CDR1 ENHRY and CDR2 SYGVKD. CDR3 length equals 14 residues. Trimming shortened V by 4 bases and J by 4 bases, and 13 bases separated the two germline ends. The DNA of the CDR3 is TGTGCCATCAGTGCCGGGGGCCTCGGCACTGAAGCTTTCTTT. Translated: CAISAGGLGTEAFF.

CDR3 loop: CASSYPGQNNEQFF. CDR3 bases: TGTGCCAGCAGCTATCCGGGGCAGAACAATGAGCAGTTCTTC. This chain uses TRBV28 with TRBJ2-1, with D possibly being TRBD1 or TRBD2 (5 bases each). There are 14 residues in the CDR3. Trimming removed 6 bases at V and 5 bases at J, with 14 bases between. Germline CDR1 MDHEN, CDR2 SYDVKM. The variable domain in full, completed from reference TRBV28 and TRBJ2-1, reads DVKVTQSSRYLVKRTGEKVFLECVQDMDHENMFWYRQDPGLGLRLIYFSYDVKMKEKGDIPEGYSVSREKKERFSLILESASTNQTSMYLCASSYPGQNNEQFFGPGTRLTVL.

CDR3 in DNA: TGTGCCAGCAGCACCCGGAAGGGGGTCACAGATACGCAGTATTTT. Its protein product is CASSTRKGVTDTQYF. This chain uses TRBV13 with TRBJ2-3, with TRBD1 as a possible D gene (6 bases). V lost 5 bases and J 2 bases, leaving 14 bases between the germline ends. CDR1 PRHDT and CDR2 FYEKMQ come from the germline V gene (reference sequence). There are 15 residues in the CDR3.

The chain joins TRBV5-1 to TRBJ2-1, with TRBD1 as a possible D gene (5 bases). This CDR3 has 16 amino acids. Germline V gene lookup returns CDR1 SGHRS and CDR2 YFSETQ. Trimming removed 1 base from V and 0 bases from J, with 11 bases in between. The CDR3 DNA sequence: TGCGCCAGCAGCTTGCATAGGGGCCTCTCCTACAATGAGCAGTTCTTC. It codes for CASSLHRGLSYNEQFF.

This chain links TRBV5-1 with TRBJ1-1; D uncertain. Germline V gene data show CDR1 as SGHRS and CDR2 as YFSETQ. V was pared by 4 bases and J by 0 bases, with 10 bases between. The CDR3 length is 14 residues. The CDR3 loop is CASSRVDLNTEAFF. CDR3 bases: TGCGCCAGCAGCCGAGTGGATCTGAACACTGAAGCTTTCTTT.

This clone has just a few counts. The chain is built from TRBV5-4 and TRBJ2-5; no firm D call. The CDR3 runs to 14 residues. Germline lookup yields CDR1 SGHNT and CDR2 YYREEE (reference sequence). Trimming removed 4 bases from V and 1 base from J, with 11 bases in between. In nucleotides, the CDR3 is TGTGCCAGCAGCGCTGATAGCCTCCAAGAGACCCAGTACTTC. It specifies CASSADSLQETQYF.

The rearrangement uses TRBV7-9 and TRBJ2-7, with D uncertain. This CDR3 contains 13 residues. CDR1 SEHNR and CDR2 FQNEAQ come from the germline V gene (reference sequence). V lost 2 bases and J 2 bases, leaving 7 bases between the germline ends. The CDR3 here is CASSLWQAYEQYF. The CDR3 bases are TGTGCCAGCAGCTTATGGCAGGCCTACGAGCAGTACTTC.

V and J are TRBV28 and TRBJ2-5, with TRBD1 matching over 7 bases. This CDR3 has 12 amino acids. The V gene end was trimmed by 7 bases and the J gene end by 5 bases; junction bases not matched to a gene: 4. The germline gives CDR1 MDHEN, CDR2 SYDVKM. The CDR3 DNA follows: TGTGCCAGCATGACAGGGAAGGAGACCCAGTACTTC. Amino acid sequence: CASMTGKETQYF.

The chain recombines TRBV7-3 with TRBJ2-2; TRBD2 aligns across 10 bases. The CDR3 consists of 17 residues. The junction had 8 bases not matched to a gene; V was cut back by 5 bases and J by 2 bases. The germline V gene encodes CDR1 SGHTA and CDR2 FQGTGA. The DNA of the CDR3 is TGTGCCAGCAGCCGAATCGGGACTAGCGATAACACCGGGGAGCTGTTTTTT. Translating gives CASSRIGTSDNTGELFF.